The 2 T cell receptor beta chains reported below all come from one sample, sequenced in a study of blood T cells in healthy people across ages. Combining a sample-barcoded 5' primer with a J-beta primer mix, a second PCR ran for 7 to 11 cycles. TCRdb ran MiXCR on the 5' RACE reads and lists one entry per CDR3 protein. The sample has under 2,000,000 distinct CDR3 sequences; around 50% are singletons. Sequencing input: blood. All receptors come from a woman aged 40 to 50 in good health.

This chain uses TRBV5-1 with TRBJ2-3; 7 bases are a match to TRBD1. The CDR3 covers 15 residues. Germline values: CDR1 SGHRS, CDR2 YFSETQ. The junction had 5 bases not matched to a gene; V was cut back by 4 bases and J by 0 bases. DNA of the CDR3: TGCGCCAGCAGCCAGATACAGGGGAGCACAGATACGCAGTATTTT. Translated: CASSQIQGSTDTQYF.

A few counts support this clonotype. The chain employs TRBV5-1 and TRBJ2-6, with D perhaps given as TRBD1 or TRBD2 (5 bases each). CDR1 and CDR2 (germline): SGHRS, YFSETQ. The CDR3 is made up of 17 amino acids. The V and J ends lost 1 base and 4 bases respectively, with 15 bases between them. This CDR3 is CASSLSSGTSGANVLTF. The CDR3 nucleotides read TGCGCCAGCAGCTTGTCGTCAGGGACGTCGGGGGCCAACGTCCTGACTTTC. Full variable domain (outside the CDR3, taken from reference TRBV5-1 and TRBJ2-6): KAGVTQTPRYLIKTRGQQVTLSCSPISGHRSVSWYQQTPGQGLQFLFEYFSETQRNKGNFPGRFSGRQFSNSRSEMNVSTLELGDSALYLCASSLSSGTSGANVLTFGAGSRLTVL.